These 4 T cell receptor beta chains were all obtained from the same sample, sequenced in a study of shared clonotypes between healthy human individuals. TCRdb's table, derived via immunoSEQ multiplex PCR, lists solely in-frame clones and lacks some. The table records about half a million clones, around 73% of them present only once. The sequencing sample was made of PBMCs. The receptors derive from a woman aged 40-49 years in good health. Some clones in this sample may be carry-over from other donors' samples.

This CDR3 is CASSREGVLSGHNEQFF. CDR3 nucleotides: TGCGCCAGCAGTCGTGAGGGGGTCCTAAGCGGGCACAATGAGCAGTTCTTC. The V and J genes are TRBV23-1 and TRBJ2-1; D might be TRBD1 or TRBD2, each matching 6 bases. TRBV23-1 is designated an ORF whose function remains uncertain. This CDR3 has 17 residues. V was shortened by 4 bases and J by 5 bases, with 21 bases between the two germline ends.

J is TRBJ1-1 and V is TRBV18; D gene ambiguous. The CDR3 length is 13 residues. Germline V gene data show CDR1 as KGHSH and CDR2 as LQKENI. V gave up 1 base and J gave up 1 base, with 4 bases separating them. CDR3: CASSPQANTEAFF. The CDR3 nucleotides read TGTGCCAGCTCACCACAAGCGAACACTGAAGCTTTCTTT.

This clone was found a few times. V gene TRBV30 combines with J gene TRBJ2-6, with D unresolved. Germline V CDR1 and CDR2: GTSNPN, SVGIG (reference sequence). This CDR3 contains 13 residues. Trimming stripped 0 bases from V and 3 bases from J, with 3 bases between. Here the CDR3 DNA reads TGTGCCTGGAGTGTTCATGGGGCCAACGTCCTGACTTTC. Translation gives CAWSVHGANVLTF.

The V and J genes are TRBV7-9 and TRBJ2-7, with a possible D match to TRBD2 (6 bases). CDR1 SEHNR and CDR2 FQNEAQ come from the germline V gene (reference sequence). This CDR3 spans 17 amino acids. V was trimmed by 5 bases and J by 2 bases, leaving 22 bases between them. The CDR3 here is CASSQGAGTDITYEQYF. The CDR3 DNA reads TGTGCCAGCAGCCAAGGAGCTGGGACTGACATTACCTACGAGCAGTACTTC.